This T cell receptor beta chain emerged from a study of yellow fever vaccine responses in identical twins. General study findings and limits: The T cell response to vaccination in identical twins was reportedly partly convergent and partly personalized.

TCRdb ran MiXCR on the RT-PCR reads and lists one entry per CDR3 protein. The sample holds around 1,200 distinct CDR3 sequences, approximately 79% seen once. A word on this clonotype: Its antigen is unknown.

Germline CDR1 and CDR2: SGHTA and FQGTGA. Trimming pared 4 bases from V and 0 bases from J, leaving 13 bases between. CDR3 size: 17 residues. The sample consisted of T cells from blood (PBMCs), unsorted or a sorted subset (not recorded which), taken before or after yellow fever vaccination (not recorded which). The chain employs TRBV7-3 and TRBJ2-6; D gene unclear. The TCR comes from a female donor who received the yellow fever vaccine. The CDR3 DNA reads TGTGCCAGCAGCTCCAGCCTCGGGCTCTCTGGGGCCAACGTCCTGACTTTC. It specifies CASSSSLGLSGANVLTF.